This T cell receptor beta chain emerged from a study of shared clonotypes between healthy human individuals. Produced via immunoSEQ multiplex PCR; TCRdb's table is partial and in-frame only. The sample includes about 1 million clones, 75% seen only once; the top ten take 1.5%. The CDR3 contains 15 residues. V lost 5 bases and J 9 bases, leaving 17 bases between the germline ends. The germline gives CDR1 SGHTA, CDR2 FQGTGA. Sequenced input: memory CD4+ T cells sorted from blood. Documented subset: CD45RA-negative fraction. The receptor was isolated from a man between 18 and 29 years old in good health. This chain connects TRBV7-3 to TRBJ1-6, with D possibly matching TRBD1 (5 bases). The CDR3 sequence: CASSPGTSVTSPLHF. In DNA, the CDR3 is TGTGCCAGCAGCCCAGGGACCTCCGTTACTTCACCCCTCCACTTT.